Listed below are T cell receptor beta chains from one sample, sequenced in a study of blood T cells in healthy people across ages. TCRdb reprocessed the 5' RACE reads via MiXCR and lists one record per CDR3 protein. The profile shows 650,000 to 800,000 distinct CDR3 sequences, more than 45% of them singletons. Specimen: blood. These receptors came from a woman of 80 years or more in good health. The CDR3 runs from the conserved cysteine through the conserved F or W. Fields, in order: J gene, V gene, D gene, clone size, CDR3 protein. A D gene is named only where the DNA matches it firmly. Not all rows give a size; the values are once, few, many and, for expanded clones, a class.

J: TRBJ2-1; V: TRBV11-2; D: TRBD2; size: few; CDR3: CASSYRLAGEGEQFF
J: TRBJ1-2; V: TRBV3-1; D: TRBD1; size: -; CDR3: CASSQETHGTGVYGYTF
J: TRBJ2-5; V: TRBV4-2; D: TRBD2; size: -; CDR3: CASSQELGTSGRQETQYF
J: TRBJ2-7; V: TRBV2; D: -; size: many; CDR3: CASRILDGYEQYF
J: -; V: TRBV19; D: TRBD2; size: -; CDR3: CASSLSGTSYSEQYF
J: -; V: TRBV5-1; D: TRBD2; size: -; CDR3: CASRQKLLAGGVSYNEQYF
J: TRBJ2-7; V: TRBV20-1; D: -; size: -; CDR3: CSARSPLGPPYEQYF
J: TRBJ2-3; V: TRBV5-1; D: TRBD2; size: few; CDR3: CASTSLAASTDTQYF
J: TRBJ1-2; V: TRBV4-2; D: TRBD1; size: -; CDR3: CASSQDLLTGGCGYTF
J: TRBJ1-5; V: TRBV24-1; D: TRBD1; size: -; CDR3: CATSDSGGSNQPQHF
J: TRBJ2-7; V: TRBV25-1; D: TRBD2; size: many; CDR3: CASSESGFAGGSSYEQYF
J: TRBJ1-2; V: TRBV20-1; D: -; size: -; CDR3: CSASPGLYGYTF
J: TRBJ1-2; V: TRBV3-1; D: -; size: -; CDR3: CASSQGELRSYGYTF
J: TRBJ2-7; V: TRBV28; D: -; size: -; CDR3: CACSLQKYEQYF
J: TRBJ2-6; V: TRBV5-1; D: -; size: many; CDR3: CASSLGDPLTIGGNVLTF
J: TRBJ2-7; V: TRBV24-1; D: TRBD2; size: many; CDR3: CATSGTSSPYEQYF
J: TRBJ2-2; V: TRBV11-2; D: -; size: -; CDR3: CASSFDSNTGELFF
J: TRBJ2-7; V: TRBV4-1; D: TRBD2; size: many; CDR3: CASSQPGTRFREQYF
J: TRBJ2-5; V: TRBV28; D: TRBD2; size: -; CDR3: CASSLPSSGQETQYF
J: TRBJ1-4; V: TRBV29-1; D: TRBD1; size: -; CDR3: CSVALLTGQNEKLFF